This T cell receptor beta chain was identified in a study of TIL therapy for anti-PD-1-resistant metastatic lung cancer. This clone has just one count. Specified time point: pre-treatment sample, taken before nivolumab and TIL therapy. The tumor samples were excised metastases, mostly pleural nodules or supraclavicular lymph nodes. Sequencing used immunoSEQ v3. The assay was immunoSEQ multiplex PCR, and TCRdb's table has in-frame clones only and misses some. The sample has approximately 92,000 clones; just over 65% are singletons. The V gene's germline CDR1 is MNHEY and CDR2 SVGEGT. The CDR3 is 13 amino acids. Losses at the gene ends were 6 bases for V and 4 bases for J; bases not matched to a gene: 5.

The material sequenced was tumor tissue, taken at baseline. The receptor was isolated from a person aged 25 to 85 with non-small cell lung cancer. This sequence joins TRBV6-2 or TRBV6-3 and TRBJ2-5; TRBD2 agrees at 7 bases. CDR3 in amino acids: CASSWDYRETQYF. The CDR3 DNA is TGTGCCAGCAGCTGGGACTATAGAGAGACCCAGTACTTC.